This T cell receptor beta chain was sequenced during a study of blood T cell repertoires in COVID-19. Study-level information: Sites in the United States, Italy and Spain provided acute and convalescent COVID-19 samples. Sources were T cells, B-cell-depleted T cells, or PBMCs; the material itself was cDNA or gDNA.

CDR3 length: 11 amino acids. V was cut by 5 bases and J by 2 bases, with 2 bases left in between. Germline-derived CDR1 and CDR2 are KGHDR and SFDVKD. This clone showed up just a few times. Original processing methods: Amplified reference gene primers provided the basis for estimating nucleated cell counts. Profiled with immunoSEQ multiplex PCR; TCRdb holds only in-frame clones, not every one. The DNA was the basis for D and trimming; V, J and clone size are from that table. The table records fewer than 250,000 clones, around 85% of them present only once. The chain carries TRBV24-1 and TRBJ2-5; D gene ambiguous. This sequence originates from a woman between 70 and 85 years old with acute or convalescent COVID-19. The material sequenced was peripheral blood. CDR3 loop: CATSVQETQYF. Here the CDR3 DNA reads TGTGCCACCAGTGTACAAGAGACCCAGTACTTC.